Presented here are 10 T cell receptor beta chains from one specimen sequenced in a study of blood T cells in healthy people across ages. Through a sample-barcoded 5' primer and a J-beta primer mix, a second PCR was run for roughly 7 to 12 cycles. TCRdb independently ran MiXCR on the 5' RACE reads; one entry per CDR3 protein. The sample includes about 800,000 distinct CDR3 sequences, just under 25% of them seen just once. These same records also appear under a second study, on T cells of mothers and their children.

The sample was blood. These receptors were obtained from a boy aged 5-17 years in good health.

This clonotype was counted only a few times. CDR3 in amino acids: CSAREVGRTGELFF. Written as DNA, the CDR3 is TGCAGTGCTAGAGAGGTGGGGAGGACCGGGGAGCTGTTTTTT. The genes are TRBV20-1 and TRBJ2-2; D is perhaps TRBD2 (6 bases). The ends were cut back, 0 bases at V and 5 bases at J, with 10 bases in the middle. This CDR3 comprises 14 residues. In germline, CDR1 is DFQATT, CDR2 SNEGSKA (reference sequence).

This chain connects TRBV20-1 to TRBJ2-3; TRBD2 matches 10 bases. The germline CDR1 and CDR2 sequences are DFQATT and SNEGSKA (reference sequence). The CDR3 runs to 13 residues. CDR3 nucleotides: TGCAGGTCTAGCGGGGGAGGCACAGATACGCAGTATTTT. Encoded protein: CRSSGGGTDTQYF.

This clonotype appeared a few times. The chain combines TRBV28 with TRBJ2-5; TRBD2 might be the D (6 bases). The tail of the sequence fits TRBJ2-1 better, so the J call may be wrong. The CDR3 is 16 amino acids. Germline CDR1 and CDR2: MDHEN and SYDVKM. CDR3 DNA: TGTGCCAGCAGTTCACCCCACCGGGACTCGTACAATGAGCAGTTCTTC. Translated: CASSSPHRDSYNEQFF.

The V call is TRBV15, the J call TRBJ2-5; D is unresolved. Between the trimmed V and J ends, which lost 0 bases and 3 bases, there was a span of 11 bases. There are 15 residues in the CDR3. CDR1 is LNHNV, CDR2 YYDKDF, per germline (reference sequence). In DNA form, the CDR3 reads TGTGCCACCAGCAGAGAGGGCCGCCCGGAAGAGACCCAGTACTTC. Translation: CATSREGRPEETQYF.

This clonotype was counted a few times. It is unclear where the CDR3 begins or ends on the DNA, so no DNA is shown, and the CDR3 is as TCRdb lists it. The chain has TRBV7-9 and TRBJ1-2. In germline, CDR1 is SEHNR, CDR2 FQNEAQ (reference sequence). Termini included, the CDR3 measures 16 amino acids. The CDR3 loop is CASSPSGQVGTYGCTF.

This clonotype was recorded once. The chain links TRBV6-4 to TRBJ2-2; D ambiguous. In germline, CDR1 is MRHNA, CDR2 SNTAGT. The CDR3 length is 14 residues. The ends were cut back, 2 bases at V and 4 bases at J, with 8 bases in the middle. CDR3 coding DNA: TGTGCCAGCAGTGACGGTTTCGGCACCGGGGAGCTGTTTTTT. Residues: CASSDGFGTGELFF.

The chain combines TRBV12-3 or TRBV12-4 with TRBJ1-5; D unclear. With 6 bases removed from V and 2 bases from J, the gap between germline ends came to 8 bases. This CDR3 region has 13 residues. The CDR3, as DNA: TGTGCCAGCAGCCCGGTAGGCAATCAGCCCCAGCATTTT. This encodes CASSPVGNQPQHF.

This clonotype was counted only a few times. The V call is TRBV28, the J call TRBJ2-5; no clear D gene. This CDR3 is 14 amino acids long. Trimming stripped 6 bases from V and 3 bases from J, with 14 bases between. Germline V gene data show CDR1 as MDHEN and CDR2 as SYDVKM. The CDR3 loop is CASSTRTGEETQYF. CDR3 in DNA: TGTGCCAGCAGCACTCGGACGGGTGAAGAGACCCAGTACTTC.

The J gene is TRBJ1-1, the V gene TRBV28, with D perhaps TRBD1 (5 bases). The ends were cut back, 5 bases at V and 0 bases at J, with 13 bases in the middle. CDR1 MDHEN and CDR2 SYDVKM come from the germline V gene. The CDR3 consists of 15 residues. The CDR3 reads CASSAPGTLNTEAFF. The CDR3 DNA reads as TGTGCCAGCAGTGCTCCCGGGACGCTGAACACTGAAGCTTTCTTT.

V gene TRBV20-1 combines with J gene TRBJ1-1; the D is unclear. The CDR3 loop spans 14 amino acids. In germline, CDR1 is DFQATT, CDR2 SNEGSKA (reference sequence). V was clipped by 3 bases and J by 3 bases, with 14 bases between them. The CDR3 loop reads CSASWTGRDTEAFF. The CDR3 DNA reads TGCAGTGCTAGCTGGACCGGGAGGGACACTGAAGCTTTCTTT.